Below, 23 T cell receptor beta chains from the same sample are listed, as sequenced in a study of blood T cell repertoires in COVID-19 (dated by TCRdb to 2018 to 2020). The library was generated by the immunoSEQ multiplex PCR assay. The clones in this table, taken by TCRdb from immuneACCESS, are in-frame only. Not every clone is retained; where verified, under half of the shortfall comes from an unresolved V gene, and the cause of the rest is unknown. Within this sample are roughly 100,000 clones, with approximately 89% of them counted one time only. Of the sample, more than 15% is held by the ten largest clones. The sequencing input was peripheral blood. Receptors were obtained from a woman aged 80 or over in a cohort sampled during active COVID-19.

In nucleotides, the CDR3 is TGCGCCAGCAGCCGGGGGTCCAGCGGGGGAGAAGAGACCCAGTACTTC. It yields the protein CASSRGSSGGEETQYF. The chain links TRBV5-1 to TRBJ2-5, with 8 bases matching TRBD2. J lost 3 bases, V lost 4 bases, and 11 bases had no gene match. Germline CDR1 and CDR2: SGHRS and YFSETQ. This CDR3 region has 16 residues.

The chain joins TRBV27 to TRBJ1-5; D not resolved. Trimming took 3 bases from V and 0 from J, leaving 6 bases between them. Germline loops: CDR1 MNHEY, CDR2 SMNVEV (reference sequence). CDR3 length: 14 amino acids. The CDR3 loop reads CASSFRNSNQPQHF. CDR3 DNA: TGTGCCAGCAGTTTCAGAAATAGCAATCAGCCCCAGCATTTT.

The chain has TRBV5-1 and TRBJ1-5, with TRBD1 as a possible D gene (6 bases). Germline assignment: CDR1 SGHRS and CDR2 YFSETQ. Trimming took off 1 base at V and 0 bases at J, with 8 bases between the two ends. The CDR3 has 15 residues. CDR3: CASSLSGDSNQPQHF. The CDR3 coding sequence is TGCGCCAGCAGCTTGTCAGGGGATAGCAATCAGCCCCAGCATTTT.

This chain links TRBV9 with TRBJ1-5, with TRBD1 matching over 10 bases. After removal of 7 bases from V and 6 bases from J, the junction contained 4 bases not matched to a gene. The CDR3 totals 13 residues. Germline assignment: CDR1 SGDLS and CDR2 YYNGEE. CDR3 in amino acids: CASGQGGTQPQHF. CDR3 nucleotide sequence: TGTGCCAGCGGACAGGGGGGCACTCAGCCCCAGCATTTT.

The genes are TRBV10-3 and TRBJ1-2; D gene ambiguous. CDR3 length: 12 residues. Germline V lookup: CDR1 ENHRY, CDR2 SYGVKD. Deletions cut 3 bases from V and 2 bases from J, with 4 bases between. The CDR3, as DNA: TGTGCCATCAGTGAACAGAACTATGGCTACACCTTC. Protein product: CAISEQNYGYTF.

The gene calls are TRBV3-1 (or the pseudogene TRBV3-2) and TRBJ1-1; TRBD1 might be the D (6 bases). V was trimmed by 1 base and J by 6 bases, leaving 18 bases between them. Germline V gene lookup returns CDR1 LGHDT and CDR2 YNNKEL (reference sequence). CDR3 length equals 16 residues. The CDR3 region is CASSQGGGGFGAEAFF. CDR3 coding DNA: TGTGCCAGCAGCCAAGGAGGGGGTGGGTTTGGCGCTGAAGCTTTCTTT.

The V and J genes are TRBV18 and TRBJ2-1; 8 bases align to TRBD1. The CDR3 loop spans 16 amino acids. Germline V gives CDR1 KGHSH, CDR2 LQKENI. J gave up 6 bases and V 6 bases, and 13 bases lay outside the gene matches. The CDR3 region has the DNA TGTGCCAGCTCGCAGGCACAGGGGGTTAAGGTCAATGAGCAGTTCTTC. Protein: CASSQAQGVKVNEQFF.

The gene calls are TRBV18 and TRBJ2-5, with 12 nucleotides matching TRBD2. The CDR3 has 16 amino acids. The germline CDR1 and CDR2 sequences are KGHSH and LQKENI. The V segment lost 3 bases and the J segment 4 bases; nucleotides outside the gene matches: 6. CDR3 nucleotides: TGTGCCAGCTCACCGCGGACTAGCGGGATTTCAGAGACCCAGTACTTC. It encodes CASSPRTSGISETQYF.

The rearrangement uses TRBV19 and TRBJ1-3; perhaps TRBD1 as D (5 bases). CDR1 is LNHDA and CDR2 is SQIVND in the germline V gene (reference sequence). V was shortened by 3 bases and J by 0 bases, with 12 bases between the two germline ends. The CDR3 length is 16 residues. In nucleotides, the CDR3 is TGTGCCAGTAGTATGGGACTCTTGCGCTCTGGAAACACCATATATTTT. Translation: CASSMGLLRSGNTIYF.

The chain uses TRBV9 and TRBJ2-1; TRBD2 is a possible D gene (5 bases). The germline CDR1 and CDR2 sequences are SGDLS and YYNGEE. The CDR3 spans 15 residues. V dropped 4 bases and J dropped 7 bases, with 18 bases sitting between them. CDR3 nucleotide sequence: TGTGCCAGCAGCCCCCGTAGGGCGGCGGGTAATGAGCAGTTCTTC. The encoded protein is CASSPRRAAGNEQFF.

This chain connects TRBV7-3 to TRBJ1-6, with TRBD1 identical over 8 bases. The CDR3 runs 14 residues. In germline, CDR1 is SGHTA, CDR2 FQGTGA. V shed 5 bases and J 8 bases; nucleotides not matched to a gene: 5. CDR3 protein: CASSQDRAYSPLHF. In DNA form, the CDR3 reads TGTGCCAGCAGCCAGGACAGGGCGTATTCACCCCTCCACTTT.

The chain combines TRBV18 with TRBJ2-1; 10 bases align to TRBD2. J gave up 9 bases and V 6 bases, and 14 bases lay outside the gene matches. This CDR3 comprises 16 residues. Per the germline V gene, CDR1 is KGHSH and CDR2 is LQKENI. CDR3 in amino acids: CASSPPLAGGGVEQFF. The DNA for the CDR3 is TGTGCCAGCTCGCCCCCGTTAGCGGGAGGAGGAGTTGAGCAGTTCTTC. Based on the CDR3 plus reference TRBV18 and TRBJ2-1, the full variable domain is NAGVMQNPRHLVRRRGQEARLRCSPMKGHSHVYWYRQLPEEGLKFMVYLQKENIIDESGMPKERFSAEFPKEGPSILRIQQVVRGDSAAYFCASSPPLAGGGVEQFFGPGTRLTVL.

The chain carries TRBV19 and TRBJ1-5; 10 bases map to TRBD1. CDR3 length: 14 amino acids. CDR1 and CDR2 from the germline V gene are LNHDA and SQIVND (reference sequence). The trim removed 3 bases at V and 10 bases at J, leaving 6 bases unmatched. CDR3 amino acids: CASSIPGQGGPQHF. The CDR3, as DNA: TGTGCCAGTAGTATCCCCGGACAGGGGGGTCCCCAGCATTTT.

This chain links TRBV7-2 with TRBJ2-3; D is unresolved. Trimming cost V 2 bases and J 4 bases, with 7 bases left between them. CDR1 and CDR2 from the germline V gene are SGHTA and FQGNSA. CDR3 length: 13 residues. CDR3 in DNA: TGTGCCAGCAGCTTACCAGTGGCAGATACGCAGTATTTT. Translating it yields CASSLPVADTQYF.

The rearrangement joins TRBV18 to TRBJ2-1, with TRBD1 matching over 9 bases. The CDR3 runs to 15 residues. V was pared by 3 bases and J by 6 bases, with 6 bases of the junction left unmatched. The germline CDR1 and CDR2 sequences are KGHSH and LQKENI. The CDR3 sequence is CASSPTTGGGNEQFF. In nucleotides, the CDR3 is TGTGCCAGCTCACCGACGACAGGGGGAGGCAATGAGCAGTTCTTC.

V usage is TRBV19 and J usage is TRBJ2-5; D not certain. Looked up from germline, CDR1 is LNHDA and CDR2 is SQIVND (reference sequence). The V end lost 1 base, the J end lost 5 bases, and 11 bases lay between the germline ends. The CDR3 loop spans 14 amino acids. CDR3 sequence reads: CASSIGQATETQYF. Written as DNA, the CDR3 is TGTGCCAGTAGTATAGGGCAGGCTACGGAGACCCAGTACTTC.

The V gene is TRBV5-4, the J gene TRBJ2-5; TRBD2 aligns across 10 bases. The CDR3 sequence is 14 residues long. V gave up 9 bases and J gave up 5 bases; unmatched junction bases: 10. CDR1 is SGHNT, CDR2 YYREEE, per germline (reference sequence). The CDR3 protein is CATTRGLADETQYF. In DNA form, the CDR3 reads TGTGCCACTACCCGCGGACTAGCGGATGAGACCCAGTACTTC.

The chain uses TRBV19 and TRBJ1-2, with D uncertain. The CDR3 length is 13 residues. Germline CDR1 reads LNHDA; CDR2 reads SQIVND (reference sequence). V lost 7 bases, J lost 4 bases, and 13 bases lay in between. CDR3 nucleotide sequence: TGTGCCAGTACCCTCCGGGAGGGCTATGGCTACACCTTC. Amino acids: CASTLREGYGYTF.

The chain joins TRBV19 to TRBJ2-1, with a tentative D call TRBD2 (5 bases). Germline CDR1 is LNHDA and CDR2 is SQIVND (reference sequence). V lost 5 bases to trimming and J lost 8 bases, with 19 bases between them. The CDR3 runs 15 residues. CDR3 in amino acids: CASSARDLSADEQFF. CDR3 nucleotides: TGTGCCAGTAGTGCCCGGGATCTCAGCGCGGATGAGCAGTTCTTC.

The rearrangement uses TRBV5-1 and TRBJ2-1, with 12 bases lining up with TRBD2. J was trimmed by 4 bases and V by 0 bases; bases with no gene match: 5. Germline CDR1 SGHRS, CDR2 YFSETQ. This CDR3 has 17 amino acids. The CDR3, as DNA: TGCGCCAGCAGCTTGGTAGCTAGCGGGGGGGCTTACAATGAGCAGTTCTTC. Its protein product is CASSLVASGGAYNEQFF.

The V call is TRBV18, the J call TRBJ2-5, with D maybe TRBD2 (6 bases). V lost 1 base, J lost 2 bases, and 17 bases lay in between. The CDR3 has 17 residues. Germline loops: CDR1 KGHSH, CDR2 LQKENI. CDR3 in DNA: TGTGCCAGCTCACCACTTCCCCCCCCTAGCGCGCAAGAGACCCAGTACTTC. Protein product: CASSPLPPPSAQETQYF. Full variable domain (rest looked up from reference TRBV18 and TRBJ2-5): NAGVMQNPRHLVRRRGQEARLRCSPMKGHSHVYWYRQLPEEGLKFMVYLQKENIIDESGMPKERFSAEFPKEGPSILRIQQVVRGDSAAYFCASSPLPPPSAQETQYFGPGTRLLVL.

The V gene is TRBV4-1, the J gene TRBJ2-3, with TRBD2 matching 13 bases. Germline CDR1 reads MGHRA; CDR2 reads YSYEKL. The CDR3 is 19 amino acids. Germline trimming cut 3 bases from V and 0 bases from J; bases unmatched to any gene: 9. The CDR3 DNA follows: TGCGCCAGCAGCCACGGACGGACTAGCGGGAGCCCTAGCACAGATACGCAGTATTTT. Translation: CASSHGRTSGSPSTDTQYF.

The V gene is TRBV20-1, the J gene TRBJ2-2, with unresolved D. This CDR3 spans 13 amino acids. CDR1 and CDR2 (germline): DFQATT, SNEGSKA (reference sequence). Trimming removed 5 bases at V and 3 bases at J, with 10 bases between. CDR3 DNA: TGCAGTGCTGGTGGAGTTCACACCGGGGAGCTGTTTTTT. This codes for CSAGGVHTGELFF.